Listed below are T cell receptor beta chains from one sample, sequenced in a study of sequential checkpoint blockade in melanoma. The repertoire was sequenced with immunoSEQ multiplex PCR; TCRdb's copy has only in-frame clones and lacks some. The data contain about 20,000 clones, roughly 59% of them singletons. The specimen was CD8+ T cells sorted from blood (inferred from file names), collected from a patient given nivolumab and ipilimumab in sequence. The source is a human donor with melanoma. The CDR3 runs from the conserved cysteine through the conserved F or W.

J gene,V gene,CDR3 protein
TRBJ2-5,TRBV19,CASSAIGDLRETQYF
TRBJ1-2,TRBV4-3,CASSQGRTGIYGYTF
TRBJ1-2,TRBV30,CAWSGDSISGYTF
TRBJ2-7,TRBV7-9,CASSLPNRGGHEQYF
TRBJ1-3,TRBV29-1,CSVEALGGDTGNTIYF
TRBJ2-2,TRBV19,CASRDRGAGELFF
TRBJ2-1,TRBV7-8,CASSLGSSGSGEQFF
TRBJ1-5,TRBV15,CATSRDMDRAEYSNQPQHF
TRBJ1-6,TRBV27,CASSKPGTGGYNSPLHF
TRBJ2-1,TRBV30,CAWSDARDNEQFF
TRBJ1-1,TRBV27,CASSFLTENTEAFF
-,TRBV5-6,CASSLKPYEQYF
TRBJ2-2,TRBV4-1,CASSLVAGLGTGELFF
TRBJ2-1,TRBV2,CASSETGDFYNEQFF
TRBJ1-1,TRBV19,CASSTTGGRTEAFF
TRBJ2-1,TRBV2,CASSEGLAGGISSYNEQFF
TRBJ1-1,TRBV10-3,CATGGVGNTEAFF
TRBJ2-5,TRBV5-4,CASSLGLAGEETQYF
TRBJ1-3,TRBV28,CASSHGFGGRQGEYLNTIYF
TRBJ2-5,TRBV7-2,CASSLEGVLAGFQETQYF
TRBJ2-1,TRBV5-6,CASSLTGPNEQFF
TRBJ1-1,TRBV5-6,CASSSFSGMNTEAFF
TRBJ2-3,TRBV5-3,CASSPGGDTQYF
TRBJ2-7,TRBV11-1,CASSFSPGTYEQYF
TRBJ2-1,TRBV29-1,CSVEDPGGRFYNEQFF
TRBJ2-5,TRBV14,CASSHRTGRLLEQETQYF
TRBJ2-7,TRBV19,CASSIGGYEQYF
TRBJ1-1,TRBV27,CASSYQGVNTEAFF
TRBJ1-1,TRBV20-1,CSAIKSMEAFF
TRBJ1-5,TRBV12-5,CASGQGGQPQHF
TRBJ2-3,TRBV9,CASSVGTSGSTDTQYF
TRBJ2-2,TRBV7-9,CASSLVNRGNTGELFF
TRBJ1-3,TRBV2,CASSWSSGNTIYF
TRBJ2-5,TRBV4-1,CASSREPRVGQETQYF
TRBJ1-2,TRBV11-2,CASSLGGGSGYGYTF
TRBJ2-1,TRBV5-4,CASSLQGLAGGVDEQFF
TRBJ2-7,TRBV4-1,CASSQDGGIGGATYEQYF
TRBJ2-5,TRBV28,CASSFSPTTQETQYF
TRBJ2-7,TRBV27,CASSPRGPGGSNEQYF
TRBJ1-1,TRBV19,CASSLGGRTEAFF
TRBJ1-1,TRBV9,CASSLQGVGTEAFF
TRBJ1-2,TRBV2,CASLTELYGYTF
TRBJ2-7,TRBV4-1,CASSQETGGLEQYF